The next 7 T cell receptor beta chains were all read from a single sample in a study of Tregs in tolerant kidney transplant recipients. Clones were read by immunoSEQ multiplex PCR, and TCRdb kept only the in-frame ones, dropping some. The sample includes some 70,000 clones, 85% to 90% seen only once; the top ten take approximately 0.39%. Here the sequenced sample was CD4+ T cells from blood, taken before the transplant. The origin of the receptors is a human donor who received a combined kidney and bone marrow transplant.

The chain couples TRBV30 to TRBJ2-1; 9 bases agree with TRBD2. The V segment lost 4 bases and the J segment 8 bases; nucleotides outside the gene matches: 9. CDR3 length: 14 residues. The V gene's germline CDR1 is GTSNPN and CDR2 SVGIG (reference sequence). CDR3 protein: CAWTPGLAMDEQFF. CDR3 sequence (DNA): TGTGCCTGGACCCCGGGACTAGCAATGGATGAGCAGTTCTTC. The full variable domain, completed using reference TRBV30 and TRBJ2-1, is SQTIHQWPATLVQPVGSPLSLECTVEGTSNPNLYWYRQAAGRGLQLLFYSVGIGQISSEVPQNLSASRPQDRQFILSSKKLLLSDSGFYLCAWTPGLAMDEQFFGPGTRLTVL.

CDR3 region: CASSEAGYEQYF. CDR3 DNA: TGTGCCAGCAGCGAAGCTGGCTACGAGCAGTACTTC. The rearrangement uses TRBV7-2 and TRBJ2-7; D uncertain. The V end was cut by 5 bases, the J end by 3 bases, with 8 bases between. The CDR3 length is 12 residues. Germline V gene lookup returns CDR1 SGHTA and CDR2 FQGNSA.

The CDR3 DNA reads TGTGCCAGCAGCTTGGTTCAGGCCAACTATGGCTACACCTTC. Translating it yields CASSLVQANYGYTF. The chain carries TRBV5-6 and TRBJ1-2; D ambiguous. The CDR3 is 14 residues long. Trimming stripped 0 bases from V and 2 bases from J, with 8 bases between. Germline assignment: CDR1 SGHDT and CDR2 YYEEEE.

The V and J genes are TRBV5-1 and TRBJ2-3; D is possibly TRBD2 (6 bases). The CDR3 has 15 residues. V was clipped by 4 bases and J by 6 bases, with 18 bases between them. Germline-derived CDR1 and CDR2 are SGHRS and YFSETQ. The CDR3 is CASSTGGPPADTQYF. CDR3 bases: TGCGCCAGCAGCACCGGAGGGCCTCCGGCGGATACGCAGTATTTT.

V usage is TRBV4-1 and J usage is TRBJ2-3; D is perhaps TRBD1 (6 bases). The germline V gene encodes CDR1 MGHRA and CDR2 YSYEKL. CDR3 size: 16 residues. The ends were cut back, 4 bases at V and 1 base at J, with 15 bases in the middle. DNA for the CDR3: TGCGCCAGCAGCCTTTTTCAGGGGCTGGGCACAGATACGCAGTATTTT. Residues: CASSLFQGLGTDTQYF.

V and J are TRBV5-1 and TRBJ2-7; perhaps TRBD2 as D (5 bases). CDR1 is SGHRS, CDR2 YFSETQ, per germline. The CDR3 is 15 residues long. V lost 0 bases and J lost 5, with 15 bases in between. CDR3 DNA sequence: TGCGCCAGCAGCTTGGAGAGGGCCTCGTCTAACGAGCAGTACTTC. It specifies CASSLERASSNEQYF.

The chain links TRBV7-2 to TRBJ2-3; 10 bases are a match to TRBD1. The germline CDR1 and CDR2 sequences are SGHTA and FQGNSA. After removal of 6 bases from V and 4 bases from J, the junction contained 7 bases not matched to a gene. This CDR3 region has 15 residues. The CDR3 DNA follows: TGTGCCAGCAGACCAGGGACAGGGGTTTCAGATACGCAGTATTTT. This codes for CASRPGTGVSDTQYF.